The present entry profiles one T cell receptor (beta chain) with its context. The antigen this receptor binds is unknown. Per-base qualities were not stored, and no clone one base away is much larger. As encoded in the germline V gene (reference sequence), CDR1 is GTSNPN while CDR2 is SVGIG. Compared with germline, V lacks 0 bases and J lacks 0 bases; bases without a gene match: 20. The CDR3 goes from the cysteine to the phenylalanine over 20 residues. Only the CDR3 DNA stays, 60 bases, in frame from base 1. This sample was taken from a study of graft-versus-host responses after intestinal transplantation (dated by TCRdb to the early 2020s). In terms of the full investigation: Recipients received multivisceral, liver-intestinal, or isolated intestinal transplants. All recipients received anti-thymocyte globulin induction followed by maintenance tacrolimus and steroids for three to four years. After intestinal transplantation, graft-versus-host and host-versus-graft alloreactive T cell clones in the graft, circulation and bone marrow were tracked using bulk TCR-beta CDR3 sequencing. To identify alloreactive clones, pre-transplant mixed lymphocyte reaction products were sequenced and compared with unstimulated pre-transplant donor and recipient T cells. The cohort enrolled some 23 intestinal transplant recipients, one of whom was a retransplant, and a few patients without pretransplant specimens were excluded. A peak of at least 4% donor T cells among recipient peripheral blood mononuclear cells was the definition used for donor T cell macrochimerism. Rather than going through the commercial service, samples from three later patients were sequenced in-house on an Illumina MiSeq and processed with MiXCR. The investigation overall reported the following: High GvH to HvG T cell clonal ratios were observed in the allografts of patients with donor T cell macrochimerism. The relatively low number and heterogeneity of intestinal transplant patients limited the conclusions. GvH clones turned up in recipient bone marrow, with some appearing earlier in ileal mucosa or blood, a pattern consistent with an intestinal mucosal origin. Peak levels of circulating GvH clones were associated with declines in HvG clones early after transplant.

Library generation was performed with the immunoSEQ multiplex PCR assay. For most patients, genomic DNA was isolated with the Qiagen DNeasy Blood and Tissue Kit and shipped frozen to Adaptive Biotechnologies for TCR sequencing. High-throughput TCR-beta CDR3 sequencing of genomic DNA from most patients was performed by Adaptive Biotechnologies. Turning to the authors' computational methods: TCR sequencing data for approximately 19 patients were retrieved from Adaptive's ImmunoSEQ software; three other patients were processed with MiXCR and VDJtools. CD4 versus CD8 sorting errors were corrected by removing sequences found in both subsets at a frequency ratio below 5:1. CDR3 nucleotide sequences shared between donor and recipient were removed because the origin of such sequences could not be assigned. To be classed as alloreactive, a clone needed at least 2-fold expansion over unstimulated cells and a minimum CFSE-low frequency of 0.002% (template counts) or 0.001% (read counts). Mappable clones were those detected in sequenced pre-transplant spleen, lymph node, or MLR CFSE-low populations of the donor or recipient. Cumulative frequency of alloreactive clones was calculated as a percentage of all sequences weighted by copy number. The source is immuneACCESS, and TCRdb retained only in-frame sequences with V and J called. Part of the clones is not carried over; for the studies checked, unresolved V genes explain less than half of this, and the remainder is unexplained. V and J calls and clone size are as listed in that table; D and trimming were resolved from the DNA. The sample table holds 100,000 to 120,000 clones, of which just under 95% were seen once. The leading ten clones occupy 0.45% to 0.65% of the sample.

The time point label here, explained by the study, means: cells obtained before transplantation from donor or recipient. CD3+CD4+ and CD3+CD8+ populations were FACS-sorted from unstimulated pre-transplant donor and recipient cells taken from spleen or lymph nodes. The rearranged chain carries TRBV30 and TRBJ2-7, with 7 bases in between that match TRBD1. This specimen consisted of unstimulated CD8+ T cells sorted from spleen or lymph node cells, obtained before intestinal transplant. This TCR came from a human donor who received an intestinal transplant. The bases are TGTGCCTGGAGTGTCAAGTCGATCTCGCCTTCAGGGGGTTTCTCCTACGAGCAGTACTTC. It encodes CAWSVKSISPSGGFSYEQYF.